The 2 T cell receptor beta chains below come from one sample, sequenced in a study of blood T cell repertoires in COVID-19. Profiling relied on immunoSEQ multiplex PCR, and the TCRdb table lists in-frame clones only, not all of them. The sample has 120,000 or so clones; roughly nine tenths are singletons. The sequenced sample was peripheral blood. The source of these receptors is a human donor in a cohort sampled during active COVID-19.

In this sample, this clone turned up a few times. The DNA for the CDR3 is TGCGCCAGCAGCATCGAGGGAGGGCGAAACGAGCAGTACTTC. Amino acids: CASSIEGGRNEQYF. This chain uses TRBV5-1 with TRBJ2-7; the match to TRBD2 covers 7 bases. Germline CDR1 reads SGHRS; CDR2 reads YFSETQ. The V and J ends lost 4 bases and 5 bases, in that order; junction bases with no gene match: 9. The CDR3 sequence is 14 residues long.

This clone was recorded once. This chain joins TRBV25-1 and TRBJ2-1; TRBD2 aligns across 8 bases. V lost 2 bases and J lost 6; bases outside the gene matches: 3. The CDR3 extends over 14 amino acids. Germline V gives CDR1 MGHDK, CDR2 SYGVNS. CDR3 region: CASSEIAGPNEQFF. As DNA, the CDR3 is TGTGCCAGCAGTGAAATAGCGGGACCCAATGAGCAGTTCTTC.